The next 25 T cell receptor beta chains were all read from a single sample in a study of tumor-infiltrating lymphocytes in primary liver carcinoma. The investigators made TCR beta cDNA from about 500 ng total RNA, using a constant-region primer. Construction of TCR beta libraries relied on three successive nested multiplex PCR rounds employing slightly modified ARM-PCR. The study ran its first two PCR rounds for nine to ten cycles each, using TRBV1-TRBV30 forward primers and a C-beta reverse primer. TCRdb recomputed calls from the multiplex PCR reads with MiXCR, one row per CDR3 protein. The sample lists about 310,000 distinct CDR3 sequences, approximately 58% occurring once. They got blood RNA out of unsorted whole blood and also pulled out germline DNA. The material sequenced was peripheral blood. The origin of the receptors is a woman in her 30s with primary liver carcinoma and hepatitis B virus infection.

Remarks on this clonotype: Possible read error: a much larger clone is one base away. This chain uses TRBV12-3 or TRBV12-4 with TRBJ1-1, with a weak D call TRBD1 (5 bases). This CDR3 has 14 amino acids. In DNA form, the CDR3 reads TGTGTCAGCAGTTTAAAAGGGGAGGCCACTGAAGCTTTCTTT. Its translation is CVSSLKGEATEAFF.

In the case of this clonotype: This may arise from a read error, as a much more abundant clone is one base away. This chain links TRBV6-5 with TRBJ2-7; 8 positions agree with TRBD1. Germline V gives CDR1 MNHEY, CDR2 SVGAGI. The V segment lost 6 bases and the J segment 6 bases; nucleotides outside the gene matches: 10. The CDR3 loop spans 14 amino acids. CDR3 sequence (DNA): TGTGCCAGCAGAAATACAGGGGGGAGACTCGAGCAGTACTTC. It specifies CASRNTGGRLEQYF.

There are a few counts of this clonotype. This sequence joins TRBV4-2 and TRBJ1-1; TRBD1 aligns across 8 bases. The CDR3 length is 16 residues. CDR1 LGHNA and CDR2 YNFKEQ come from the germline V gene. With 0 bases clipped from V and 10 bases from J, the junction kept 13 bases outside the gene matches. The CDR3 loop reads CASSQDPGGANVGAFF. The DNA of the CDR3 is TGTGCCAGCAGCCAAGATCCAGGGGGCGCGAATGTTGGAGCTTTCTTT.

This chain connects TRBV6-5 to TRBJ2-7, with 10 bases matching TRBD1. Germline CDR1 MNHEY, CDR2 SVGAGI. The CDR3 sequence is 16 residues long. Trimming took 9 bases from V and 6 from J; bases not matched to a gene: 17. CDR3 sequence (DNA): TGTGCCAGTCAGTCCGGGACAGGGGCCCACCTTGGCGAGCAGTACTTC. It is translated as CASQSGTGAHLGEQYF.

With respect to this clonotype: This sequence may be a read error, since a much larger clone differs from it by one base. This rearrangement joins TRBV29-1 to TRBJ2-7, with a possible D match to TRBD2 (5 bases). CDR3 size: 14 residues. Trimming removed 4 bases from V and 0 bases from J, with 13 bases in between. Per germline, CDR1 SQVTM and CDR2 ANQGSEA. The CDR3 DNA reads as TGCAGCGTTGCGGGGATAGTGAACTCCTACGAGCAGTACTTC. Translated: CSVAGIVNSYEQYF.

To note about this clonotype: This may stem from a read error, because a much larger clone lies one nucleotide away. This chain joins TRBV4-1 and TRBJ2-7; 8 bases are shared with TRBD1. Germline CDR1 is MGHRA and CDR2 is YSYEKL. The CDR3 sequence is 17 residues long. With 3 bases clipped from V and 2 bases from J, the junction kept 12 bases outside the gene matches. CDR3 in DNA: TGCGCCAGCAGCCACTGGACAGGGTTAACCGGGACCTACGAGCAGTACTTC. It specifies CASSHWTGLTGTYEQYF.

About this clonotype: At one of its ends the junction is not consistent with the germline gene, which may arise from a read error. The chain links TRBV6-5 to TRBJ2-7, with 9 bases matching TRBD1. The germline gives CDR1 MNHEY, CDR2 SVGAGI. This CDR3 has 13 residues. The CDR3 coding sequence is TGTGCCGGCAGCCCGGGACAGGGAAACGAGCAGTACTTC. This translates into CAGSPGQGNEQYF.

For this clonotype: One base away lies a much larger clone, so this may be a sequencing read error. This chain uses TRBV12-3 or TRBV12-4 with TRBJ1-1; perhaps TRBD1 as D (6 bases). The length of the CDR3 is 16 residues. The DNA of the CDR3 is TGTGTCAGCAGTTTGGCGGGGGGGCGGGCTAGCACTGAAGCTTTCTTT. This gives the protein CVSSLAGGRASTEAFF.

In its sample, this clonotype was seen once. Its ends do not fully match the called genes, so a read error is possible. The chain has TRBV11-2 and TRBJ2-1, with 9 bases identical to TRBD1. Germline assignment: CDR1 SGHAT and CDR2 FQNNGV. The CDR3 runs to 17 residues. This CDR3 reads CVSRGFTGTGSVYEQFF. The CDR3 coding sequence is TGTGTCAGCAGGGGTTTCACGGGGACAGGGTCTGTTTATGAGCAGTTCTTC.

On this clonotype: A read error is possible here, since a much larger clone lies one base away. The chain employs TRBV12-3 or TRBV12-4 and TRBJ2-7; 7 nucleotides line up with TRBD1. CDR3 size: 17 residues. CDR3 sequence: CASGLPTIRDSVDEQYF. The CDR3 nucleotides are TGTGCTAGTGGTTTGCCAACCATCCGGGACAGTGTCGACGAGCAGTACTTC.

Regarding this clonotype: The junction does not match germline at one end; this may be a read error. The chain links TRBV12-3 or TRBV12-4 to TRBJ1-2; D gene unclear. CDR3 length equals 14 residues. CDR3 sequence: CASSLSPREDGYTF. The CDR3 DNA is TGCGCCAGCAGTTTATCGCCACGGGAGGATGGCTACACCTTC.

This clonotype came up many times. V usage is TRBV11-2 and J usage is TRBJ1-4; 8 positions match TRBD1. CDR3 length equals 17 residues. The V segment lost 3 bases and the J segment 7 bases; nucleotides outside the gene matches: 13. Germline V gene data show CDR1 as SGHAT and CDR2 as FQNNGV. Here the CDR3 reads CASSFPSGGSAREKLFF. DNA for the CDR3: TGTGCCAGCAGCTTCCCTTCAGGGGGCTCGGCTCGTGAAAAACTGTTTTTT.

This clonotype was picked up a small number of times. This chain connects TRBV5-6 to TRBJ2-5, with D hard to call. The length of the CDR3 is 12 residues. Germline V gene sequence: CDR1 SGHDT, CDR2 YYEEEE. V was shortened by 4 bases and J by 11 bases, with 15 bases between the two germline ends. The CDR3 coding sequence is TGTGCCAGCAGCGCTGAATACGGCTTTCAGTACTTC. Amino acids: CASSAEYGFQYF.

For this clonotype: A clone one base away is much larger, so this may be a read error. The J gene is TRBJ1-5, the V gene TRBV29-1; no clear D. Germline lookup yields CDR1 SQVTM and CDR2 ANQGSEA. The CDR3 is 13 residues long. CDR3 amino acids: CRAEIGPNQPQHF. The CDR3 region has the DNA TGCAGGGCTGAGATTGGACCCAATCAGCCCCAGCATTTT.

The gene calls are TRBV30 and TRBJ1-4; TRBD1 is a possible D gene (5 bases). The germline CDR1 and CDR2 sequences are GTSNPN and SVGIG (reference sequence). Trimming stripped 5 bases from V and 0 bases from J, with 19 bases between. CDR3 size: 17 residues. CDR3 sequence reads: CAWCNPGTGTTNEKLFF. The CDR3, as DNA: TGTGCCTGGTGTAACCCCGGGACGGGCACAACTAATGAAAAACTGTTTTTT.

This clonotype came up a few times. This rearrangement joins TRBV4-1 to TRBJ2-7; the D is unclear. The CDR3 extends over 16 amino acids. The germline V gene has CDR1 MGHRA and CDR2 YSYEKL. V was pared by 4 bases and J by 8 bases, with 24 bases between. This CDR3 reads CASSPRTVSRSRKQYF. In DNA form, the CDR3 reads TGCGCCAGCAGCCCCAGAACCGTTAGCAGGAGTCGGAAGCAGTACTTC.

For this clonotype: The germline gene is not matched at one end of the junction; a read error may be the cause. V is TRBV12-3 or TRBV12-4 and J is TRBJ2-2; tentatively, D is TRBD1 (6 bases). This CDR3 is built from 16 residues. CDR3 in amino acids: CASSLGLGGVTGEMFF. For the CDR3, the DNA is TGTGCCAGCAGTCTAGGGCTAGGGGGAGTAACCGGGGAGATGTTTTTT.

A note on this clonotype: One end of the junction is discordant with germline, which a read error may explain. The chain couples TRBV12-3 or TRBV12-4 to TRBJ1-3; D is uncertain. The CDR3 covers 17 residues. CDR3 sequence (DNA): TGTGCTAGCAGTTTACTTATCGGCACCAACTCTGGAAACATCATATATTTT. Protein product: CASSLLIGTNSGNIIYF.

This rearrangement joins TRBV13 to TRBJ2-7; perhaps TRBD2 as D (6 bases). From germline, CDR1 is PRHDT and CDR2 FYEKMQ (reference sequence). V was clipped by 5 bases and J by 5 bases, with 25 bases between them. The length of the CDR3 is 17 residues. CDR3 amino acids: CASSPTLPGLQTHEQYF. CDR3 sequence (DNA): TGTGCCAGCAGCCCAACCCTCCCGGGACTGCAAACCCACGAGCAGTACTTC.

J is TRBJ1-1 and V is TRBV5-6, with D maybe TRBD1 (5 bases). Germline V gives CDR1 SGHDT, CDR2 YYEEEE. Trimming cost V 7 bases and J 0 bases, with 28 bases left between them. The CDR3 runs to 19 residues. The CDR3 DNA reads TGTGCCAGCCAAAAAGACCCGGGGGTCCGGAGTGGGATGAACACTGAAGCTTTCTTT. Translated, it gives CASQKDPGVRSGMNTEAFF.

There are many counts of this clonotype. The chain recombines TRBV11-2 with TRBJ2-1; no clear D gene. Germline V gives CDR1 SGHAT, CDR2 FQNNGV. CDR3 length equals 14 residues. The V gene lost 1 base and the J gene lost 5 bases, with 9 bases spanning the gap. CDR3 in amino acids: CASSLAHGDNEQFF. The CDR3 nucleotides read TGTGCCAGCAGCTTAGCCCACGGTGACAATGAGCAGTTCTTC.

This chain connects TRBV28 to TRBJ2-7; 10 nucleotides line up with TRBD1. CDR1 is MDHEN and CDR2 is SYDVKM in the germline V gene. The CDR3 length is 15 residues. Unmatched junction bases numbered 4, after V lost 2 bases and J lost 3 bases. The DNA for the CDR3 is TGTGCCAGCAGTTTACCAGGGGACAGGGGCTACGAGCAGTACTTC. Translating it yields CASSLPGDRGYEQYF.

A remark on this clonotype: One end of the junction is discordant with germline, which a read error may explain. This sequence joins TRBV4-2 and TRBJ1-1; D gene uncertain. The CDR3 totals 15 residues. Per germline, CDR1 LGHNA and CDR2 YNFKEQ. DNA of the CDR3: TGTGCCAGCAGCCAAGTATCAATCGACTACACTGAAGCTCTCTTT. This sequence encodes CASSQVSIDYTEALF.

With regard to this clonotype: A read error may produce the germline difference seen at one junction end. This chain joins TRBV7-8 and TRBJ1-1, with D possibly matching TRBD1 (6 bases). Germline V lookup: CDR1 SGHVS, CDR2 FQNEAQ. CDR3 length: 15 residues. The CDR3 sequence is CASRDNREGRIEALF. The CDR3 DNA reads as TGTGCCAGCAGGGACAACAGGGAAGGTAGGATTGAAGCTCTCTTT.

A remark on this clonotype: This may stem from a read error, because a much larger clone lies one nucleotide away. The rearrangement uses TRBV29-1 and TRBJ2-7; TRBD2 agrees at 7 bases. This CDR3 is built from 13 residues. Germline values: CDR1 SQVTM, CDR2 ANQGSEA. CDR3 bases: TGCGGCGTTGAGGGAGGGAAGGAAGACGAGCAGTACTTC. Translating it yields CGVEGGKEDEQYF.